Listed below are T cell receptor beta chains from one sample, sequenced in a study of T cells after yellow fever vaccination. TCRdb re-called the 5' RACE reads through MiXCR, storing one row per CDR3 protein. This sample has under 500,000 distinct CDR3 sequences, with around 20% found just once. Sequencing was performed on PBMCs, taken before the yellow fever booster vaccination. The receptors shown here come from a man aged 18 to 35 who received the YFV17D yellow fever vaccine. CDR3s include the opening cysteine and the closing phenylalanine or tryptophan. The D gene is left open where the match is weak. Clone size appears in some rows only: once, few, many, or a class for an expanded clone.

cdr3_nt cdr3_aa v_call clone_size j_call cdr3_length d_call
TGTGCCAGCAGACCCCCGTCAGGACAGGGGAGGTTTGAGCAGTTCTTC CASRPPSGQGRFEQFF TRBV6-2/TRBV6-3 . TRBJ2-1 16 TRBD1
TGTGCCAGCAGCTTAACCGCCCTTCCGAACACCGGGGAGCTGTTTTTT CASSLTALPNTGELFF TRBV7-3 . TRBJ2-2 16 .
TGCAGTGCCCCTCGGACCACTCAGGGAGATACGCAGTATTTT CSAPRTTQGDTQYF TRBV20-1 . TRBJ2-3 14 .
TGCAGTGCTAGTCGCGGGCCCTACGAGCAGTACTTC CSASRGPYEQYF TRBV20-1 few TRBJ2-7 12 .
TGCGCCAGCAGCCAAGAGGACGGGGGCGGCTATGGCTACACCTTC CASSQEDGGGYGYTF TRBV4-1 . TRBJ1-2 15 .
TGTGCCACCAGCGGAGGACAGGGGTGGTATGAAAAACTGTTTTTT CATSGGQGWYEKLFF TRBV15 . TRBJ1-4 15 TRBD1
TGTGCCAGCAGCCGGAAGTTCCCCGGGACAGGGACTATGAACACTGAAGCTTTCTTT CASSRKFPGTGTMNTEAFF TRBV3-1 . TRBJ1-1 19 TRBD1
TGTGCCAGCTCACCACCTGGGTCGACAGGCACTGAAGCTTTCTTT CASSPPGSTGTEAFF TRBV18 few TRBJ1-1 15 .
TGTGCCAGCAGCCCAAAGGTGGCAGTCTATGGCTACACCTTC CASSPKVAVYGYTF TRBV12-3/TRBV12-4 few TRBJ1-2 14 .
TGCAGTGCTAGAGATCTGGGGGCTGGCTACGAGCAGTACTTC CSARDLGAGYEQYF TRBV20-1 . TRBJ2-7 14 .
TGTGCCAGCAGCCTTAATAGCGGGGCCTCAGATACGCAGTATTTT CASSLNSGASDTQYF TRBV7-2 . TRBJ2-3 15 TRBD2
TGCGCCAGCAGCCCTTCCGGGACAGGGTCCTACGAGCAGTACTTC CASSPSGTGSYEQYF TRBV4-3 . TRBJ2-7 15 TRBD1
TGCAGCGTTGAGAGCGGAGATACGCAGTATTTT CSVESGDTQYF TRBV29-1 . TRBJ2-3 11 .
TGTGCCAGCAGAACGATCCGGGCGGCCAATCAGCCCCAGCATTTT CASRTIRAANQPQHF TRBV6-6 few TRBJ1-5 15 .
TGTGCCAGCAGGGGCACAGTTTATATGAACACTGAAGCTTTCTTT CASRGTVYMNTEAFF TRBV27 . TRBJ1-1 15 .
TGTGCCAGCAGTACCCGACTGCTGGCTCGGGGGACCCAGTACTTC CASSTRLLARGTQYF TRBV12-3/TRBV12-4 few TRBJ2-5 15 .
TGCGCCAGCAGCCAAGCCCAGGGCAAAGGAGATGGCTACACCTTC CASSQAQGKGDGYTF TRBV4-3 few TRBJ1-2 15 .
TGCAGTGCTTCCAGGGGGGGCGACACAGATACGCAGTATTTT CSASRGGDTDTQYF TRBV20-1 many TRBJ2-3 14 .
TGTGCCAGCACTAGATCTGCCGACAGACCTTATAGCAATCAGCCCCAGCATTTT CASTRSADRPYSNQPQHF TRBV25-1 . TRBJ1-5 18 .
TGTGCCACCAGCAGAGTCAGGGTGGCCGGGGAGCTGTTTTTT CATSRVRVAGELFF TRBV15 few TRBJ2-2 14 .
TGTGCCAGCAGCTCGGGACTAGCGGGGGTGCACTACCCAGATAAGCAGTATTTT CASSSGLAGVHYPDKQYF TRBV11-1 . TRBJ2-3 18 TRBD2
TGTGCCAGCAGTTTATTGGGGGAGGGCCGCACAGATACGCAGTATTTT CASSLLGEGRTDTQYF TRBV12-3/TRBV12-4 . TRBJ2-3 16 TRBD2